This passage covers 9 T cell receptor beta chains from one sample sequenced in a study of blood T cell repertoires in COVID-19. The table came from immunoSEQ multiplex PCR; TCRdb's copy has only in-frame clones and leaves some out. This sample has approximately 68,000 clones, with roughly 81% found just once. The sequenced sample consisted of peripheral blood. The receptors were gathered from a human donor in a cohort sampled during active COVID-19.

The DNA for the CDR3 is TGTGCCAGCAGCTTTTACGGGGGGCGAATGGTAGCTTTCTTT. Its protein is CASSFYGGRMVAFF. J is TRBJ1-1 and V is TRBV5-6, with a weak D call TRBD1 (6 bases). This CDR3 has 14 residues. CDR1 is SGHDT, CDR2 YYEEEE, per germline. The V and J ends lost 2 bases and 10 bases respectively, with 18 bases between them.

V and J are TRBV3-1 (or the pseudogene TRBV3-2) and TRBJ2-7; D may be TRBD2 (5 bases). Trimming shortened V by 0 bases and J by 7 bases, and 16 bases separated the two germline ends. There are 15 residues in the CDR3. CDR1 and CDR2 (germline): LGHDT, YNNKEL (reference sequence). The CDR3 spells CASSQDRAPGWEQYF. The CDR3, as DNA: TGTGCCAGCAGCCAAGATCGAGCGCCGGGGTGGGAGCAGTACTTC.

The count of this clone is one. The chain joins TRBV11-2 to TRBJ1-1, with 10 nucleotides matching TRBD1. Germline loops: CDR1 SGHAT, CDR2 FQNNGV. The CDR3 totals 16 residues. V lost 5 bases to trimming and J lost 4 bases; unmatched junction nucleotides: 10. The DNA of the CDR3 is TGTGCCAGCAGCCCGACAGGGGGCGCAAGGAGCACTGAAGCTTTCTTT. Its protein product is CASSPTGGARSTEAFF.

This rearrangement joins TRBV3-1 (or the pseudogene TRBV3-2) to TRBJ2-7; 8 bases map to TRBD2. Per the germline V gene, CDR1 is LGHDT and CDR2 is YNNKEL (reference sequence). CDR3 length equals 15 residues. V was clipped by 0 bases and J by 1 base; unmatched bases: 2. CDR3 sequence: CASSQDERGSYEQYF. Here the CDR3 DNA reads TGTGCCAGCAGCCAAGACGAGCGGGGGTCCTACGAGCAGTACTTC.

V usage is TRBV7-9 and J usage is TRBJ1-1; D gene uncertain. The V gene's germline CDR1 is SEHNR and CDR2 FQNEAQ (reference sequence). The V end was cut by 7 bases, the J end by 0 bases, with 12 bases between. There are 14 residues in the CDR3. This CDR3 reads CASTPGEVNTEAFF. Here the CDR3 DNA reads TGTGCCAGCACCCCCGGGGAGGTGAACACTGAAGCTTTCTTT.

CDR3 nucleotide sequence: TGTGCCTGGAGTATGCATCGGAACTATGGCTACACCTTC. Translation gives CAWSMHRNYGYTF. The V gene is TRBV30, the J gene TRBJ1-2; no definite D call. The germline gives CDR1 GTSNPN, CDR2 SVGIG (reference sequence). V lost 2 bases, J lost 2 bases, and 9 bases lay in between. The CDR3 is 13 residues long. Full variable domain (rest looked up from reference TRBV30 and TRBJ1-2): SQTIHQWPATLVQPVGSPLSLECTVEGTSNPNLYWYRQAAGRGLQLLFYSVGIGQISSEVPQNLSASRPQDRQFILSSKKLLLSDSGFYLCAWSMHRNYGYTFGSGTRLTVV.

The V and J genes are TRBV4-3 and TRBJ2-3; weak D call: TRBD2 (6 bases). CDR1 is LGHNA, CDR2 YSLEER, per germline. The CDR3 runs 15 residues. V lost 3 bases, J lost 6 bases, and 16 bases lay in between. CDR3 protein: CASSQLSGGVDTQYF. Written as DNA, the CDR3 is TGCGCCAGCAGCCAGCTTAGCGGCGGAGTGGATACGCAGTATTTT.

V is TRBV28 and J is TRBJ1-1, with D unresolved. V was cut by 2 bases and J by 7 bases, with 8 bases left in between. Germline CDR1 reads MDHEN; CDR2 reads SYDVKM. The CDR3 has 12 amino acids. The DNA of the CDR3 is TGTGCCAGCAGTTTAAAAGCCCATGAAGCTTTCTTT. Translation: CASSLKAHEAFF.

The chain couples TRBV7-9 to TRBJ2-1, with 12 bases identical to TRBD2. Germline V CDR1 and CDR2: SEHNR, FQNEAQ (reference sequence). V shed 5 bases, J shed 3 bases, and the junction held 11 bases outside the gene matches. The CDR3 has 18 amino acids. The CDR3: CASSLIVTSGSVYNEQFF. DNA for the CDR3: TGTGCCAGCAGCCTCATAGTGACTAGCGGGAGTGTCTACAATGAGCAGTTCTTC.